This T cell receptor beta chain originates from a study of T cell responses to AZD1222 COVID-19 vaccine. On this clone itself: What it binds is not known.

Clones were read by immunoSEQ multiplex PCR, and TCRdb kept only the in-frame ones, dropping some. The table has about 100,000 clones, more than 75% seen once. Study-wide results and caveats: Variant regions that are unmutated are reportedly the target of nearly half of spike-specific TCRs.

This CDR3 is built from 13 residues. Losses at the gene ends were 5 bases for V and 7 bases for J; bases not matched to a gene: 5. The germline CDR1 and CDR2 sequences are SGHTA and FQGNSA. J is TRBJ1-2 and V is TRBV7-2; 9 bases are shared with TRBD1. The receptor's source is an adult in good health. Sequences were derived from peripheral blood, sampled on day 0 of AZD1222 vaccination. CDR3 DNA sequence: TGTGCCAGCAGCCTGGACAGGGGCCCTGGCTACACCTTC. As protein: CASSLDRGPGYTF.